The 27 T cell receptor beta chains below were found in one sample sequenced in a study of chemoradiotherapy in HPV16-positive cancers. Libraries were prepared by immunoSEQ multiplex PCR; TCRdb keeps only in-frame clonotypes and omits some of them. This sample has about 68,000 clones, with about 90% found just once. This specimen consisted of blood, obtained from a patient who underwent chemoradiotherapy. These receptor sequences come from a human donor with HPV-associated anogenital cancer.

The rearrangement links TRBV2 to TRBJ1-1; TRBD1 matches at 7 bases. J was trimmed by 0 bases and V by 7 bases; bases with no gene match: 2. Looked up from germline, CDR1 is SNHLY and CDR2 is FYNNEI. The CDR3 covers 13 residues. The CDR3 DNA follows: TGTGCCAGCATAAGGGGGCTGAACACTGAAGCTTTCTTT. This translates into CASIRGLNTEAFF. Based on the CDR3 plus reference TRBV2 and TRBJ1-1, the full variable domain is EPEVTQTPSHQVTQMGQEVILRCVPISNHLYFYWYRQILGQKVEFLVSFYNNEISEKSEIFDDQFSVERPDGSNFTLKIRSTKLEDSAMYFCASIRGLNTEAFFGQGTRLTVV.

The chain carries TRBV10-2 and TRBJ2-7; TRBD1 matches 8 bases. The germline V gene encodes CDR1 WSHSY and CDR2 SAAADI. V lost 6 bases, J lost 5 bases, and 9 bases stayed unmatched. The CDR3 runs to 14 residues. The CDR3 protein is CASREDRVRDEQYF. The CDR3 DNA sequence: TGCGCCAGCAGGGAGGACAGGGTTCGAGACGAGCAGTACTTC.

The chain links TRBV28 to TRBJ2-7, with D possibly being TRBD1 or TRBD2 (5 bases each). Germline assignment: CDR1 MDHEN and CDR2 SYDVKM. Trimming took off 2 bases at V and 3 bases at J, with 11 bases between the two ends. The CDR3 length is 14 residues. The CDR3 DNA reads as TGTGCCAGCAGTTTACCGGGGACCCTCTACGAGCAGTACTTC. Translating it yields CASSLPGTLYEQYF.

This chain links TRBV5-1 with TRBJ2-7, with 8 nucleotides matching TRBD2. The CDR3 runs 16 residues. V lost 0 bases, J lost 2 bases, and 7 bases stayed unmatched. Germline loops: CDR1 SGHRS, CDR2 YFSETQ. The CDR3 sequence is CASSLAGRGAAYEQYF. The CDR3 DNA sequence: TGCGCCAGCAGCTTGGCCGGGCGGGGGGCTGCCTACGAGCAGTACTTC.

A single count supports this clone. The CDR3 is CASSLRTSGTDTQYF. CDR3 DNA sequence: TGTGCCAGCAGCCTTCGGACTAGCGGCACAGATACGCAGTATTTT. The rearrangement links TRBV4-2 to TRBJ2-3; 9 bases are a match to TRBD2. With 4 bases clipped from V and 1 base from J, the junction kept 3 bases outside the gene matches. CDR1 is LGHNA, CDR2 YNFKEQ, per germline. The CDR3 has 15 residues.

The genes are TRBV7-9 and TRBJ2-2; 13 bases line up with TRBD2. Germline V gene data show CDR1 as SEHNR and CDR2 as FQNEAQ (reference sequence). The CDR3 loop spans 16 amino acids. J was trimmed by 8 bases and V by 7 bases; bases with no gene match: 10. CDR3: CASTHGLAGVSGELFF. In DNA form, the CDR3 reads TGTGCCAGCACTCACGGACTAGCGGGAGTTTCAGGGGAGCTGTTTTTT.

This clone is a singleton in its sample. The J gene is TRBJ2-2, the V gene TRBV6-6, with D possibly being TRBD2 (6 bases). V was clipped by 4 bases and J by 3 bases, with 12 bases between them. This CDR3 region has 15 residues. Germline-derived CDR1 and CDR2 are MNHNY and SVGAGI (reference sequence). The CDR3 nucleotides read TGTGCCAGCAGTTCTTACGGGGGAGACACCGGGGAGCTGTTTTTT. It is translated as CASSSYGGDTGELFF.

The V call is TRBV11-2, the J call TRBJ1-3, with no clear D. Germline CDR1 reads SGHAT; CDR2 reads FQNNGV. The V gene lost 1 base and the J gene lost 4 bases, with 11 bases spanning the gap. The CDR3 is made up of 15 amino acids. CDR3 in amino acids: CASSLGGFTGNTIYF. CDR3 DNA: TGTGCCAGCAGCTTAGGCGGTTTTACGGGAAACACCATATATTTT.

This chain connects TRBV21-1 to TRBJ2-7; the table assigns TRBD1, which was not confirmed against the DNA. TRBV21-1 constitutes a pseudogene. The CDR3 extends over 16 amino acids. The CDR3 spells CASSPRQLLGRYEQYF. The CDR3, as DNA: TGTGCCAGCAGCCCACGACAGCTTCTCGGAAGATACGAGCAGTACTTC.

V is TRBV5-1 and J is TRBJ2-5, with D unclear. CDR1 and CDR2 from the germline V gene are SGHRS and YFSETQ. CDR3 length equals 12 residues. Trimming shortened V by 4 bases and J by 5 bases, and 9 bases separated the two germline ends. For the CDR3, the DNA is TGCGCCAGCAGCCCTCAGAGGGAGACCCAGTACTTC. It is translated as CASSPQRETQYF.

This clone occurred once. The chain recombines TRBV6-6 with TRBJ2-5; TRBD1 might be the D (6 bases). The DNA end lines up better with TRBJ2-7; the J call may be wrong. From germline, CDR1 is MNHNY and CDR2 SVGAGI (reference sequence). CDR3 length: 14 amino acids. The CDR3 DNA reads TGTGCCAGCAGTAACCGGGACACCGGGTACGAGCAGTACTTC. As protein: CASSNRDTGYEQYF.

This clone was seen a handful of times. The CDR3 protein is CASSPTGATNEKLFF. CDR3 coding DNA: TGTGCCAGCAGTCCTACAGGGGCAACTAATGAAAAACTGTTTTTT. The chain recombines TRBV2 with TRBJ1-4; 7 nucleotides align to TRBD1. Germline assignment: CDR1 SNHLY and CDR2 FYNNEI. With V trimmed by 5 bases and J by 0 bases, 3 bases remained unmatched. This CDR3 has 15 amino acids.

CDR3 DNA sequence: TGTGCCAGCAGCCCCGACAGGATCACAGATACGCAGTATTTT. Translation: CASSPDRITDTQYF. The chain employs TRBV28 and TRBJ2-3, with D tentatively TRBD1 (6 bases). The CDR3 is made up of 14 amino acids. Germline V gene lookup returns CDR1 MDHEN and CDR2 SYDVKM. V was pared by 6 bases and J by 2 bases, with 12 bases between.

The rearrangement joins TRBV2 to TRBJ2-2; TRBD2 is a possible D gene (6 bases). With 5 bases removed from V and 1 base from J, the gap between germline ends came to 8 bases. Germline CDR1 is SNHLY and CDR2 is FYNNEI. This CDR3 contains 14 residues. The CDR3 spells CASSSGVNTGELFF. In DNA form, the CDR3 reads TGTGCCAGCAGTTCGGGGGTGAACACCGGGGAGCTGTTTTTT.

The chain has TRBV5-1 and TRBJ1-4; the D gene is possibly TRBD1 (5 bases). Looked up from germline, CDR1 is SGHRS and CDR2 is YFSETQ. The V and J ends lost 0 bases and 0 bases respectively, with 9 bases between them. The CDR3 covers 16 residues. CDR3 DNA sequence: TGCGCCAGCAGCTTGGCAGGGAGGGCAACTAATGAAAAACTGTTTTTT. Translating gives CASSLAGRATNEKLFF. The full variable domain, completed using reference TRBV5-1 and TRBJ1-4, is KAGVTQTPRYLIKTRGQQVTLSCSPISGHRSVSWYQQTPGQGLQFLFEYFSETQRNKGNFPGRFSGRQFSNSRSEMNVSTLELGDSALYLCASSLAGRATNEKLFFGSGTQLSVL.

This chain uses TRBV19 with TRBJ2-1; D is undetermined. There are 14 residues in the CDR3. Trimming removed 4 bases from V and 4 bases from J, with 11 bases in between. Germline V lookup: CDR1 LNHDA, CDR2 SQIVND (reference sequence). The CDR3 DNA reads TGTGCCAGTAGTAGTACGAGCCAGTACAATGAGCAGTTCTTC. It yields the protein CASSSTSQYNEQFF.

V gene TRBV19 combines with J gene TRBJ1-5, with no clear D. Germline assignment: CDR1 LNHDA and CDR2 SQIVND (reference sequence). With 8 bases removed from V and 7 bases from J, the gap between germline ends came to 15 bases. This CDR3 spans 13 amino acids. The CDR3 loop is CASHPGSGQPQHF. As DNA, the CDR3 is TGTGCCAGTCACCCGGGTTCGGGACAGCCCCAGCATTTT.

This chain connects TRBV6-1 to TRBJ1-1; a weak D match, TRBD1 (6 bases). The CDR3 loop spans 19 amino acids. Germline CDR1 is MNHNS and CDR2 is SASEGT. V was pared by 2 bases and J by 2 bases, with 24 bases between. The CDR3 DNA is TGTGCCAGCAGTGAATGGGTACAGGGACGTCTCTCGGTTAACACTGAAGCTTTCTTT. It translates to CASSEWVQGRLSVNTEAFF.

V and J are TRBV5-1 and TRBJ1-6; D call uncertain. Germline V lookup: CDR1 SGHRS, CDR2 YFSETQ. This CDR3 is built from 15 residues. V was shortened by 0 bases and J by 9 bases, with 13 bases between the two germline ends. CDR3 nucleotide sequence: TGCGCCAGCAGCTTGGGACAACAGTCAATTTCACCCCTCCACTTT. Protein: CASSLGQQSISPLHF.

The chain combines TRBV19 with TRBJ1-5, with D unclear. This CDR3 contains 15 residues. Germline loops: CDR1 LNHDA, CDR2 SQIVND (reference sequence). Trimming took off 1 base at V and 5 bases at J, with 12 bases between the two ends. The CDR3 DNA sequence: TGTGCCAGTAGTATAGGGGGAGGGCTTTATCAGCCCCAGCATTTT. Its translation: CASSIGGGLYQPQHF.

The chain couples TRBV21-1 to TRBJ2-7. TRBV21-1 is a documented pseudogene. This CDR3 has 16 residues. CDR3 in amino acids: CASILDPGARSYEQYF. In DNA, the CDR3 is TGTGCCAGCATCCTGGACCCGGGGGCGCGGTCCTACGAGCAGTACTTC.

The CDR3 loop reads CASSSLEGGRFYEQYF. CDR3 sequence (DNA): TGTGCCAGCAGTTCGCTGGAGGGGGGGAGGTTCTACGAGCAGTACTTC. The chain uses TRBV6-5 and TRBJ2-7; D is possibly TRBD2 (7 bases). The CDR3 length is 16 residues. Germline V gene data show CDR1 as MNHEY and CDR2 as SVGAGI. V lost 4 bases to trimming and J lost 3 bases, with 19 bases between them.

The chain joins TRBV6-5 to TRBJ2-1; the match to TRBD2 covers 8 bases. From germline, CDR1 is MNHEY and CDR2 SVGAGI. V trimming: 4 bases; J trimming: 3 bases; junction bases outside the gene matches: 5. This CDR3 is 15 amino acids long. The CDR3 DNA sequence: TGTGCCAGCAGTTCGATAGCGGGGTTCTACAATGAGCAGTTCTTC. Protein: CASSSIAGFYNEQFF.

This chain uses TRBV29-1 with TRBJ2-2; TRBD1 matches at 7 bases. Looked up from germline, CDR1 is SQVTM and CDR2 is ANQGSEA. This CDR3 is 15 amino acids long. After removal of 6 bases from V and 0 bases from J, the junction contained 7 bases not matched to a gene. For the CDR3, the DNA is TGCAGCGTCAAGCCGGGACAGACGAACACCGGGGAGCTGTTTTTT. It codes for CSVKPGQTNTGELFF.

The chain is built from TRBV5-4 and TRBJ2-3, with 7 bases lining up with TRBD1. CDR1 SGHNT and CDR2 YYREEE come from the germline V gene (reference sequence). Trimming cost V 0 bases and J 7 bases; bases outside gene matches: 14. The CDR3 has 17 residues. The CDR3 protein is CASSLGSTKGAVNTQYF. The CDR3, as DNA: TGTGCCAGCAGCTTGGGATCCACGAAGGGGGCTGTGAATACGCAGTATTTT.

This chain joins TRBV6-1 and TRBJ1-1; a possible D gene is TRBD1 (6 bases). V lost 8 bases and J lost 2, with 15 bases in between. Germline V gene data show CDR1 as MNHNS and CDR2 as SASEGT. The CDR3 has 14 amino acids. DNA for the CDR3: TGTGCCAGCCCGAGGGCAGGGGATAACACTGAAGCTTTCTTT. This codes for CASPRAGDNTEAFF.

V is TRBV6-5 and J is TRBJ1-6, with a possible D match to TRBD1 (5 bases). The CDR3 contains 15 residues. Looked up from germline, CDR1 is MNHEY and CDR2 is SVGAGI. V was trimmed by 6 bases and J by 9 bases, leaving 18 bases between them. The CDR3 region has the DNA TGTGCCAGCAGAGGAGGTGGAGGGGCTACTTCACCCCTCCACTTT. Its protein product is CASRGGGGATSPLHF.